There are a few counts of the clone carrying this TCR beta chain. No antigen is known for it. The data stem from a study of blood T cells in healthy people across ages. General study results and limits: In these data, TCR beta diversity tracked strongly with naive T cell percentage. In long-lived donors, naive CD4+ cell counts and diversity exceeded those of aged donors.

The length of the CDR3 is 15 residues. The germline V gene has CDR1 KGHDR and CDR2 SFDVKD. V shed 4 bases and J shed 5 bases, with 14 bases lying between them. A J-beta primer mix and a sample-barcoded 5' primer were used in a second PCR of about 7 to 12 cycles. Each of the samples gave a minimum of 2.5 million paired-end reads that contained CDR3. TCRdb itself ran the 5' RACE reads through MiXCR, one entry per CDR3 protein. The repertoire includes over a million distinct CDR3 sequences, roughly 40% of them detected once, and roughly 7.9% sits in the top ten. Per individual sample, total RNA of at least 5 micrograms was extracted.

The clonotype originates from a woman aged 18-30 years in good health. The sample was blood. The genes are TRBV24-1 and TRBJ2-1; the D call may be TRBD1 or TRBD2 (5 bases each). This chain's CDR3 is CATSEPGTVNNEQFF. In DNA form, the CDR3 reads TGTGCCACCAGTGAGCCCGGGACGGTTAACAATGAGCAGTTCTTC.